One sample yielded the 11 T cell receptor beta chains listed below, sequenced in a study of T cell clonality in common variable immunodeficiency. Study observations and caveats: Fewer deletions and N-nucleotide insertions were reportedly seen in common variable immunodeficiency TCR beta sequences.

Antigen specificity for these receptors is unknown. The assay was immunoSEQ multiplex PCR, and TCRdb's table has in-frame clones only and misses some. This sample carries under 35,000 clones, none of them present only once. Sequenced input: peripheral blood mononuclear cells. The receptors derive from a human donor with common variable immunodeficiency.

With respect to this clone: The read ends 3 residues shy of where the CDR3 ends; the end is completed using the germline J gene. The chain carries TRBV5-1 and TRBJ2-3, with D possibly TRBD1 on 5 matching bases. Trimming shortened V by 7 bases and J by 4 bases, and 19 bases separated the two germline ends. The CDR3 consists of 15 residues. CDR1 and CDR2 (germline): SGHRS, YFSETQ. The CDR3 sequence: CASFTGPLRSDTQYF. CDR3 bases read: TGCGCCAGCTTCACAGGTCCCCTACGGTCAGATACG.

This clone was found many times. The read finishes 3 residues shy of the CDR3 end, and the germline J gene is used to complete it. This chain joins TRBV7-2 and TRBJ2-5; possible D gene TRBD1, 6 bases. Germline V CDR1 and CDR2: SGHTA, FQGNSA. This CDR3 region has 14 residues. Between the trimmed V and J ends, which lost 5 bases and 5 bases, there was a span of 15 bases. The chain's CDR3 is CASSERTGQETQYF. CDR3 DNA, as far as it was read: TGTGCCAGCAGCGAAAGGACCGGACAGGAGACC. The full variable domain, rest sourced from reference TRBV7-2 and TRBJ2-5, is GAGVSQSPSNKVTEKGKDVELRCDPISGHTALYWYRQSLGQGLEFLIYFQGNSAPDKSGLPSDRFSAERTGGSVSTLTIQRTQQEDSAVYLCASSERTGQETQYFGPGTRLLVL.

This clone has a handful of counts. The CDR3 end lies 3 residues beyond the end of the read and is filled in from the germline J gene. This chain connects TRBV7-3 to TRBJ2-7, with D perhaps matching TRBD2 (6 bases). The CDR3 totals 14 residues. With 5 bases removed from V and 1 base from J, the gap between germline ends came to 12 bases. Germline V gene lookup returns CDR1 SGHTA and CDR2 FQGTGA. The CDR3 spells CASSAGRSSYEQYF. The DNA read from the CDR3 is TGTGCCAGCAGCGCGGGGCGCTCTTCCTACGAG.

On this clone itself: The read terminates 3 residues before the CDR3 end, so the remaining end is supplied by the germline J gene. The gene calls are TRBV6-2 or TRBV6-3 and TRBJ2-7, with D perhaps matching TRBD1 (5 bases). V was pared by 2 bases and J by 4 bases, with 9 bases between. CDR1 MNHEY and CDR2 SVGEGT come from the germline V gene. This CDR3 is built from 13 residues. CDR3 DNA (partial): TGTGCCAGCAGTTACAATCCAGGGTACGAG. It translates to CASSYNPGYE. The whole CDR3 sequence reads CASSYNPGYEQYF.

This clone was counted a few times. The observed sequence ends 3 residues before the CDR3 terminus, with the missing tail filled in from the germline J gene. The J gene is TRBJ1-1, the V gene TRBV20-1; a possible D gene is TRBD1 (6 bases). CDR1 is DFQATT and CDR2 is SNEGSKA in the germline V gene (reference sequence). The CDR3 runs 16 residues. V was shortened by 5 bases and J by 0 bases, with 19 bases between the two germline ends. The CDR3 loop is CSAEQGGGRLNTEAFF. The CDR3 DNA, read in part, is TGCAGTGCTGAACAGGGAGGGGGTCGTTTGAACACTGAA.

This clone was counted ten times or more. CDR3 DNA, as far as it was read: TGCGCCAGCAGCTTGGGGTCAGATCAAGAGACC. This codes for CASSLGSDQET. In full, the CDR3 is CASSLGSDQETQYF. The V gene is TRBV5-1, the J gene TRBJ2-5, with D uncertain. The read finishes 3 residues shy of the CDR3 end, and the germline J gene is used to complete it. The CDR3 contains 14 residues. Deletions cut 0 bases from V and 2 bases from J, with 8 bases between. Germline V gives CDR1 SGHRS, CDR2 YFSETQ.

Turning to this clone: The CDR3 end is not reached by the read, which stops 3 residues before it; the germline J gene fills it in. The rearrangement uses TRBV19 and TRBJ1-5; D gene ambiguous. V was cut by 8 bases and J by 0 bases, with 23 bases left in between. This CDR3 is 18 amino acids long. Germline assignment: CDR1 LNHDA and CDR2 SQIVND (reference sequence). The CDR3 here is CASLPNNLGLLSNQPQHF. The sequenced part of the CDR3 DNA is TGTGCCAGTCTACCCAATAACCTGGGCCTCCTTAGCAATCAGCCC.

Comments on this clone: The sequence runs out 3 residues before the end of the CDR3; the remainder is reconstructed from the germline J gene. This chain uses TRBV2 with TRBJ1-1, with D uncertain. The V and J ends lost 2 bases and 5 bases respectively, with 9 bases between them. The CDR3 is 13 residues long. In germline, CDR1 is SNHLY, CDR2 FYNNEI. CDR3 DNA, as far as it was read: TGTGCCAGCAGTGAACGGGGTAGGACTGAA. It specifies CASSERGRTE. The full CDR3 is CASSERGRTEAFF.

In the case of this clone: Read sequence stops 3 residues before the CDR3 end, and the germline J gene provides the missing end. V gene TRBV20-1 combines with J gene TRBJ2-1, with 8 bases that match TRBD2. Germline trimming cut 6 bases from V and 9 bases from J; bases unmatched to any gene: 13. Germline V gene lookup returns CDR1 DFQATT and CDR2 SNEGSKA (reference sequence). CDR3 length: 14 residues. Here the CDR3 reads CSAGGEVKLGEQFF. CDR3 DNA, as far as it was read: TGCAGTGCCGGGGGGGAGGTAAAGCTCGGTGAG.

The table lists this clone with a few counts. From the germline J gene comes the end of the CDR3, since the read stops 3 residues before it. The chain links TRBV5-1 to TRBJ1-2; 7 nucleotides agree with TRBD1. The CDR3 sequence is 14 residues long. Germline V CDR1 and CDR2: SGHRS, YFSETQ. J was trimmed by 4 bases and V by 2 bases; bases with no gene match: 5. The CDR3 loop reads CASSLGTVTYGYTF. CDR3 DNA, as far as it was read: TGCGCCAGCAGCTTAGGGACAGTCACCTATGGC.

As regards this clone: The read ends 3 residues early relative to the CDR3; the germline J gene fills the gap. The same CDR3 is also encoded by other DNA sequences in this sample. This chain connects TRBV7-9 to TRBJ1-5; D may be TRBD1 (5 bases). V dropped 5 bases and J dropped 7 bases, with 12 bases sitting between them. Per the germline V gene, CDR1 is SEHNR and CDR2 is FQNEAQ (reference sequence). The CDR3 is 13 residues long. Here the CDR3 reads CASSATTAQPQHF. The sequenced CDR3 bases are TGTGCCAGCAGCGCCACGACAGCGCAGCCC.